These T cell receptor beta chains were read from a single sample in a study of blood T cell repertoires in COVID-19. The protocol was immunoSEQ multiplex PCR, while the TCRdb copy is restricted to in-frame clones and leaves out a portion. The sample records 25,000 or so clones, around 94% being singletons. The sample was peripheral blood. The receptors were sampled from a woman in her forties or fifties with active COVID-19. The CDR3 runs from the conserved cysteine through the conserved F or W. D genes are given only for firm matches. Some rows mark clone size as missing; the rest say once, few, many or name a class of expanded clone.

CDR3aa: CASSELEREATGELFF
CDR3nt: TGTGCCAGCAGTGAATTGGAGCGGGAGGCGACCGGGGAGCTGTTTTTT
d_gene: TRBD2
abundance: -
j_gene: TRBJ2-2
v_gene: TRBV25-1

CDR3aa: CASSLQGQYNEQFF
CDR3nt: TGTGCCAGCAGCTTACAGGGGCAGTACAATGAGCAGTTCTTC
d_gene: -
abundance: -
j_gene: TRBJ2-1
v_gene: TRBV7-8

CDR3aa: CASAPAGGPGEQYF
CDR3nt: TGTGCCAGCGCCCCAGCGGGAGGGCCTGGCGAGCAGTACTTC
d_gene: TRBD2
abundance: -
j_gene: TRBJ2-7
v_gene: TRBV3-1/TRBV3-2

CDR3aa: CASSPPIRGLAGGQLNNEQFF
CDR3nt: TGTGCCAGCTCACCACCGATAAGAGGACTAGCGGGAGGGCAATTGAACAATGAGCAGTTCTTC
d_gene: TRBD2
abundance: -
j_gene: TRBJ2-1
v_gene: TRBV18

CDR3aa: CATTASGGAVGELFF
CDR3nt: TGTGCCACCACGGCTAGCGGGGGGGCCGTCGGGGAGCTGTTTTTT
d_gene: TRBD2
abundance: once
j_gene: TRBJ2-2
v_gene: TRBV19

CDR3aa: CASSLDRLTLLGNTIYF
CDR3nt: TGCGCCAGCAGCTTGGACCGCTTAACTTTACTCGGAAACACCATATATTTT
d_gene: -
abundance: -
j_gene: TRBJ1-3
v_gene: TRBV5-1

CDR3aa: CASSLGMGTTGNTIYF
CDR3nt: TGTGCCAGCAGCCTCGGGATGGGAACAACTGGAAACACCATATATTTT
d_gene: -
abundance: -
j_gene: TRBJ1-3
v_gene: TRBV9

CDR3aa: CASSQGQEPTDTQYF
CDR3nt: TGTGCCAGCAGTCAAGGACAGGAACCCACAGATACGCAGTATTTT
d_gene: TRBD1
abundance: -
j_gene: TRBJ2-3
v_gene: TRBV6-4

CDR3aa: CASSLLLAGNEQFF
CDR3nt: TGTGCCAGCTCACTACTTCTAGCGGGGAATGAGCAGTTCTTC
d_gene: TRBD2
abundance: -
j_gene: TRBJ2-1
v_gene: TRBV18

CDR3aa: CASSAGTENYGYTF
CDR3nt: TGTGCCAGTAGCGCTGGGACAGAGAACTATGGCTACACCTTC
d_gene: TRBD1
abundance: -
j_gene: TRBJ1-2
v_gene: TRBV19

CDR3aa: CASSFPSGLSGANVLTF
CDR3nt: TGCGCCAGCAGCTTCCCTAGCGGGCTCTCTGGGGCCAACGTCCTGACTTTC
d_gene: TRBD2
abundance: once
j_gene: TRBJ2-6
v_gene: TRBV5-1

CDR3aa: CASSSLGGSGGTDTQYF
CDR3nt: TGTGCCAGCAGCTCTTTAGGAGGAAGCGGGGGCACAGATACGCAGTATTTT
d_gene: TRBD2
abundance: -
j_gene: TRBJ2-3
v_gene: TRBV5-6

CDR3aa: CASLSAGGSFYEQYF
CDR3nt: TGTGCCAGCTTGTCCGCGGGGGGCAGCTTCTACGAGCAGTACTTC
d_gene: TRBD2
abundance: -
j_gene: TRBJ2-7
v_gene: TRBV6-5

CDR3aa: CASSDVPGDRSGYTF
CDR3nt: TGTGCCAGCAGTGATGTTCCGGGAGACCGATCTGGCTACACCTTC
d_gene: -
abundance: -
j_gene: TRBJ1-2
v_gene: TRBV6-1

CDR3aa: CASSPKGQGRERDTQYF
CDR3nt: TGTGCCAGCTCGCCCAAAGGACAGGGGAGAGAAAGAGATACGCAGTATTTT
d_gene: TRBD1
abundance: once
j_gene: TRBJ2-3
v_gene: TRBV18

CDR3aa: CASSPGTREQFF
CDR3nt: TGTGCCAGCTCACCCGGGACTAGGGAGCAGTTCTTC
d_gene: TRBD2
abundance: -
j_gene: TRBJ2-1
v_gene: TRBV18

CDR3aa: CASSFSAGGAGDLSTKQYF
CDR3nt: TGTGCCAGCAGTTTTTCGGCCGGCGGGGCCGGAGATCTATCTACGAAGCAGTACTTC
d_gene: -
abundance: -
j_gene: TRBJ2-7
v_gene: TRBV28

CDR3aa: CASSLRTSGNTDTQYF
CDR3nt: TGCGCCAGCAGCTTGAGGACTAGCGGGAACACAGATACGCAGTATTTT
d_gene: TRBD2
abundance: -
j_gene: TRBJ2-3
v_gene: TRBV5-1

CDR3aa: CAITGGDGANYGYTF
CDR3nt: TGTGCCATCACGGGAGGGGACGGGGCTAACTATGGCTACACCTTC
d_gene: -
abundance: -
j_gene: TRBJ1-2
v_gene: TRBV10-3

CDR3aa: CATGTSLTNEQFF
CDR3nt: TGTGCCACCGGGACTAGTCTAACCAATGAGCAGTTCTTC
d_gene: TRBD2
abundance: -
j_gene: TRBJ2-1
v_gene: TRBV15

CDR3aa: CAISESAGDYGYTF
CDR3nt: TGTGCCATCAGTGAGTCTGCAGGGGACTATGGCTACACCTTC
d_gene: -
abundance: -
j_gene: TRBJ1-2
v_gene: TRBV10-3

CDR3aa: CASRQNTGELFF
CDR3nt: TGTGCCAGCAGACAGAACACCGGGGAGCTGTTTTTT
d_gene: -
abundance: -
j_gene: TRBJ2-2
v_gene: TRBV28

CDR3aa: CASPTPLRQNTGELFF
CDR3nt: TGTGCCAGCCCCACACCTTTAAGACAGAACACCGGGGAGCTGTTTTTT
d_gene: -
abundance: -
j_gene: TRBJ2-2
v_gene: TRBV7-2

CDR3aa: CASSFSITSGSFVVQFF
CDR3nt: TGTGCCAGCAGTTTTTCCATTACTAGCGGGAGTTTTGTCGTGCAGTTCTTC
d_gene: TRBD2
abundance: -
j_gene: TRBJ2-1
v_gene: TRBV27

CDR3aa: CASSSSPQGAETQYF
CDR3nt: TGTGCTAGCAGCTCAAGCCCACAGGGGGCCGAGACCCAGTACTTC
d_gene: TRBD1
abundance: -
j_gene: TRBJ2-5
v_gene: TRBV7-7

CDR3aa: CASSSQGAHQPQHF
CDR3nt: TGTGCCAGCAGTTCACAGGGGGCCCATCAGCCCCAGCATTTT
d_gene: TRBD1
abundance: -
j_gene: TRBJ1-5
v_gene: TRBV6-6

CDR3aa: CASSIIPGTGIDYGYTF
CDR3nt: TGTGCCAGTAGTATAATCCCCGGGACAGGGATCGACTATGGCTACACCTTC
d_gene: TRBD1
abundance: -
j_gene: TRBJ1-2
v_gene: TRBV19

CDR3aa: CASRPRRLSDGVWGYTF
CDR3nt: TGTGCCAGCAGACCCAGACGACTATCTGACGGGGTTTGGGGCTACACCTTC
d_gene: -
abundance: -
j_gene: TRBJ1-2
v_gene: TRBV28

CDR3aa: CASSEGGGGSYNEQFF
CDR3nt: TGCGCCAGCAGTGAGGGCGGGGGGGGCTCCTACAATGAGCAGTTCTTC
d_gene: TRBD2
abundance: -
j_gene: TRBJ2-1
v_gene: TRBV10-1

CDR3aa: CASSTSGGFYNEQFF
CDR3nt: TGTGCCAGCAGCACCAGCGGGGGGTTCTACAATGAGCAGTTCTTC
d_gene: TRBD2
abundance: -
j_gene: TRBJ2-1
v_gene: TRBV7-6

CDR3aa: CASSEASGGGQPQHF
CDR3nt: TGTGCCAGCAGTGAAGCGTCGGGGGGGGGTCAGCCCCAGCATTTT
d_gene: -
abundance: -
j_gene: TRBJ1-5
v_gene: TRBV6-1

CDR3aa: CASSQGQNYGYTF
CDR3nt: TGCGCCAGCAGCCAAGGCCAGAACTATGGCTACACCTTC
d_gene: -
abundance: once
j_gene: TRBJ1-2
v_gene: TRBV4-1

CDR3aa: CASSPYTDTQYF
CDR3nt: TGTGCCAGCAGTCCCTACACAGATACGCAGTATTTT
d_gene: -
abundance: -
j_gene: TRBJ2-3
v_gene: TRBV12-3/TRBV12-4

CDR3aa: CASSPLGPGDPGNTIYF
CDR3nt: TGTGCCAGCTCACCTCTAGGGCCCGGGGATCCTGGAAACACCATATATTTT
d_gene: -
abundance: -
j_gene: TRBJ1-3
v_gene: TRBV18

CDR3aa: CASLPEAGQTSNYGYTF
CDR3nt: TGTGCCAGCTTACCGGAGGCGGGACAGACCTCTAACTATGGCTACACCTTC
d_gene: TRBD1
abundance: once
j_gene: TRBJ1-2
v_gene: TRBV18

CDR3aa: CATREDRADGEQFF
CDR3nt: TGTGCCACCCGGGAAGACAGGGCGGATGGTGAGCAGTTCTTC
d_gene: TRBD1
abundance: -
j_gene: TRBJ2-1
v_gene: TRBV6-4

CDR3aa: CASSFGRVWANEKLFF
CDR3nt: TGTGCCAGCAGCTTCGGCAGGGTGTGGGCTAATGAAAAACTGTTTTTT
d_gene: -
abundance: -
j_gene: TRBJ1-4
v_gene: TRBV7-8

CDR3aa: CASSLRLAGNNEQFF
CDR3nt: TGCGCCAGCAGCTTACGACTAGCGGGGAACAATGAGCAGTTCTTC
d_gene: TRBD2
abundance: -
j_gene: TRBJ2-1
v_gene: TRBV5-1

CDR3aa: CASSLSGRFEQFF
CDR3nt: TGTGCCAGCAGTCTTAGCGGGAGATTTGAGCAGTTCTTC
d_gene: TRBD2
abundance: few
j_gene: TRBJ2-1
v_gene: TRBV4-2

CDR3aa: CASSDSYGYTF
CDR3nt: TGTGCCAGCAGTGACAGCTATGGCTACACCTTC
d_gene: -
abundance: -
j_gene: TRBJ1-2
v_gene: TRBV28

CDR3aa: CASMSGQANYGYTF
CDR3nt: TGTGCCAGCATGTCAGGTCAAGCTAACTATGGCTACACCTTC
d_gene: -
abundance: -
j_gene: TRBJ1-2
v_gene: TRBV6-5

CDR3aa: CSASKVQGMNTEAFF
CDR3nt: TGCAGTGCTAGTAAGGTGCAGGGCATGAACACTGAAGCTTTCTTT
d_gene: -
abundance: -
j_gene: TRBJ1-1
v_gene: TRBV20-1

CDR3aa: CATSRDPLGLAGRETQYF
CDR3nt: TGTGCCACCAGCAGAGATCCCCTGGGACTAGCGGGTAGAGAGACCCAGTACTTC
d_gene: TRBD2
abundance: -
j_gene: TRBJ2-5
v_gene: TRBV15

CDR3aa: CATPADSHQPQHF
CDR3nt: TGTGCCACCCCAGCGGACAGCCATCAGCCCCAGCATTTT
d_gene: -
abundance: -
j_gene: TRBJ1-5
v_gene: TRBV28

CDR3aa: CASSPGSGANVLTF
CDR3nt: TGTGCCAGCAGTCCAGGGTCCGGGGCCAACGTCCTGACTTTC
d_gene: -
abundance: once
j_gene: TRBJ2-6
v_gene: TRBV28

CDR3aa: CASTWEGDEQFF
CDR3nt: TGTGCCAGCACCTGGGAAGGGGATGAGCAGTTCTTC
d_gene: -
abundance: -
j_gene: TRBJ2-1
v_gene: TRBV2

CDR3aa: CASSFGSNQPQHF
CDR3nt: TGTGCCAGCAGCTTCGGGAGCAATCAGCCCCAGCATTTT
d_gene: -
abundance: -
j_gene: TRBJ1-5
v_gene: TRBV7-2

CDR3aa: CASSQVVLNDYNEQFF
CDR3nt: TGTGCCAGCAGCCAAGTCGTGCTAAATGACTACAATGAGCAGTTCTTC
d_gene: -
abundance: -
j_gene: TRBJ2-1
v_gene: TRBV3-1/TRBV3-2

CDR3aa: CASSDPDRGFAEQYF
CDR3nt: TGTGCCAGCAGCGATCCCGACAGGGGTTTCGCCGAGCAGTACTTC
d_gene: TRBD1
abundance: -
j_gene: TRBJ2-7
v_gene: TRBV5-4

CDR3aa: CASSRDTTQETQYF
CDR3nt: TGCGCCAGCAGCCGGGACACTACTCAAGAGACCCAGTACTTC
d_gene: -
abundance: -
j_gene: TRBJ2-5
v_gene: TRBV5-1

CDR3aa: CASSPGQGVTNYGYTF
CDR3nt: TGTGCCAGCTCACCGGGACAGGGGGTTACGAACTATGGCTACACCTTC
d_gene: TRBD1
abundance: -
j_gene: TRBJ1-2
v_gene: TRBV18

CDR3aa: CASSLWGGGSPLHF
CDR3nt: TGTGCCAGCAGTTTATGGGGAGGAGGTTCACCCCTCCACTTT
d_gene: -
abundance: -
j_gene: TRBJ1-6
v_gene: TRBV27

CDR3aa: CASSEVARPSGNTIYF
CDR3nt: TGCGCCAGCAGTGAAGTCGCCAGGCCCTCTGGAAACACCATATATTTT
d_gene: -
abundance: -
j_gene: TRBJ1-3
v_gene: TRBV10-1

CDR3aa: CATSSREWGNQPQHF
CDR3nt: TGTGCCACCAGCTCCAGGGAATGGGGCAATCAGCCCCAGCATTTT
d_gene: -
abundance: -
j_gene: TRBJ1-5
v_gene: TRBV24-1

CDR3aa: CASSPTGIGELFF
CDR3nt: TGTGCCAGTAGTCCGACAGGGATCGGGGAGCTGTTTTTT
d_gene: TRBD1
abundance: -
j_gene: TRBJ2-2
v_gene: TRBV19

CDR3aa: CASSFARNTEAFF
CDR3nt: TGTGCCAGCAGCTTCGCCAGGAACACTGAAGCTTTCTTT
d_gene: -
abundance: -
j_gene: TRBJ1-1
v_gene: TRBV11-3

CDR3aa: CASSNRDRGSINQPQHF
CDR3nt: TGTGCCAGTAGTAACCGGGACAGGGGGAGTATCAATCAGCCCCAGCATTTT
d_gene: TRBD1
abundance: -
j_gene: TRBJ1-5
v_gene: TRBV19